This is a list of T cell receptor beta chains from one sample in a study of technical replicates of blood from a few donors. Data came from immunoSEQ multiplex PCR; TCRdb stores just in-frame clones and leaves some out. This sample has 55,000 to 85,000 clones, with 95% to 97% found just once. The sample comprised T cells isolated from PBMCs. The receptors come from a human donor in good health. The CDR3 runs from the conserved cysteine through the conserved F or W. A D gene is named only where the DNA matches it firmly. A row's size may be missing; if present it is once, few, many or a size class.

TRBJ2-7 | TRBV5-1 | - | TRBD2 | CASSLGAGGPSEQYF | TGCGCCAGCAGCTTGGGGGCGGGGGGGCCGAGCGAGCAGTACTTC
TRBJ1-2 | TRBV5-5 | once | - | CASSLEVGSYGYTF | TGTGCCAGCAGCTTGGAGGTCGGGTCCTATGGCTACACCTTC
TRBJ1-2 | TRBV29-1 | - | TRBD1 | CSVDYGTAFNYGYTF | TGCAGCGTTGATTATGGGACAGCGTTTAACTATGGCTACACCTTC
TRBJ1-1 | TRBV6-5 | - | - | CASSNRGTEAFF | TGTGCCAGCAGTAATCGGGGGACTGAAGCTTTCTTT
TRBJ1-2 | TRBV30 | - | - | CAWSALVSGYTF | TGTGCCTGGAGCGCATTAGTCTCTGGCTACACCTTC
TRBJ2-1 | TRBV6-1 | - | TRBD1 | CASYNWGQGNNEQFF | TGTGCCAGCTATAACTGGGGACAGGGTAACAATGAGCAGTTCTTC
TRBJ1-5 | TRBV4-1 | - | - | CASSQGEGTSNQPQHF | TGCGCCAGCAGCCAAGGTGAGGGGACATCAAATCAGCCCCAGCATTTT
TRBJ1-1 | TRBV7-9 | - | TRBD1 | CASSLGQLNTEAFF | TGTGCCAGCAGCTTGGGACAGCTGAACACTGAAGCTTTCTTT
TRBJ2-7 | TRBV19 | once | - | CASSISGVSYEQYF | TGTGCCAGTAGTATTTCGGGGGTCTCCTACGAGCAGTACTTC
TRBJ2-7 | TRBV4-1 | - | - | CASSQEETYEQYF | TGCGCCAGCAGCCAAGAAGAGACCTACGAGCAGTACTTC
TRBJ2-7 | TRBV29-1 | - | - | CSVRTAGEQYF | TGCAGCGTTCGGACCGCGGGGGAGCAGTACTTC
TRBJ2-7 | TRBV5-1 | once | - | CASSLGQGPYEQYF | TGCGCCAGCAGCTTGGGGCAGGGTCCCTACGAGCAGTACTTC
TRBJ1-5 | TRBV12-2 | - | - | CASRLRKTGDSRQPQHF | TGTGCAAGTCGCCTCCGAAAAACAGGGGATAGTAGGCAGCCCCAGCATTTT
TRBJ2-2 | TRBV28 | - | - | CASSLGDRANTGELFF | TGTGCCAGCAGTTTAGGCGACAGAGCGAACACCGGGGAGCTGTTTTTT
TRBJ2-7 | TRBV13 | - | - | CASSLAYEQYF | TGTGCCAGCAGCTTAGCTTACGAGCAGTACTTC
TRBJ2-7 | TRBV10-2 | once | TRBD1 | CASGPGQGAGEQYF | TGCGCCAGTGGACCGGGACAGGGGGCCGGCGAGCAGTACTTC
TRBJ1-5 | TRBV10-1 | - | - | CASCRQYNQPQHF | TGCGCCAGCTGTAGACAGTACAATCAGCCCCAGCATTTT
TRBJ2-7 | TRBV19 | once | TRBD2 | CASSITGGGTYEQYF | TGTGCCAGTAGTATAACTGGCGGGGGGACCTACGAGCAGTACTTC
TRBJ2-1 | TRBV30 | - | TRBD2 | CAWSWGLADSGGQFF | TGTGCCTGGAGCTGGGGACTAGCGGATTCCGGAGGGCAGTTCTTC
TRBJ2-7 | TRBV30 | - | TRBD1 | CAWSTGGTYEQYF | TGTGCCTGGAGCACAGGGGGCACCTACGAGCAGTACTTC
TRBJ2-6 | TRBV11-3 | - | - | CASTISGGWSGANVLTF | TGTGCCAGCACCATCTCGGGTGGGTGGTCTGGGGCCAACGTCCTGACTTTC
TRBJ1-5 | TRBV6-1 | - | TRBD1 | CASSEQQGALGQPQHF | TGTGCCAGCAGTGAACAACAGGGGGCGCTTGGTCAGCCCCAGCATTTT
TRBJ1-2 | TRBV6-1 | - | TRBD1 | CASSEAGTGIGYTF | TGTGCCAGCAGTGAAGCCGGGACAGGGATCGGCTACACCTTC
TRBJ2-1 | TRBV11-2 | - | TRBD1 | CASSQGQESNEQFF | TGTGCCAGCAGCCAGGGACAGGAAAGCAATGAGCAGTTCTTC
TRBJ1-1 | TRBV6-5 | - | - | CASRPRGTERPEAFF | TGTGCCAGCAGACCCCGGGGGACCGAGAGACCCGAAGCTTTCTTT
TRBJ2-7 | TRBV7-6 | - | - | CASSLGAGNYEQYF | TGTGCCAGCAGCTTAGGCGCAGGGAACTACGAGCAGTACTTC
TRBJ2-1 | TRBV4-2 | - | - | CASSQDEPLSSYNEQFF | TGTGCCAGCAGCCAAGATGAGCCCCTGAGCTCCTACAATGAGCAGTTCTTC
TRBJ2-7 | TRBV5-1 | - | - | CASSLDIAEQYF | TGCGCCAGCAGCTTGGATATAGCCGAGCAGTACTTC
TRBJ2-2 | TRBV28 | - | - | CASKDHRNTGELFF | TGTGCCAGCAAAGACCACAGGAACACCGGGGAGCTGTTTTTT
TRBJ2-1 | TRBV29-1 | - | - | CSVTLQTGYNEQFF | TGCAGCGTGACCTTGCAAACGGGGTACAATGAGCAGTTCTTC
TRBJ2-1 | TRBV5-1 | - | - | CASSLAGQHSYNEQFF | TGCGCCAGCAGCTTGGCCGGACAGCACTCCTACAATGAGCAGTTCTTC
TRBJ1-1 | TRBV4-1 | - | TRBD1 | CASRLDRGNMNTEAFF | TGCGCCAGCAGACTGGACAGGGGAAACATGAACACTGAAGCTTTCTTT
TRBJ1-1 | TRBV10-1 | - | - | CASSDLVGGEAFF | TGCGCCAGCAGTGACTTGGTGGGAGGTGAAGCTTTCTTT
TRBJ2-7 | TRBV6-5 | once | - | CASSHGLIYEQYF | TGTGCCAGCAGCCATGGGCTTATCTACGAGCAGTACTTC
TRBJ2-7 | TRBV30 | - | - | CAWSRGDRQYF | TGTGCCTGGAGTCGGGGAGACCGCCAGTACTTC
TRBJ2-5 | TRBV30 | - | TRBD2 | CAWSSGGAGETQYF | TGTGCCTGGTCTAGCGGGGGGGCCGGGGAGACCCAGTACTTC
TRBJ2-7 | TRBV30 | - | TRBD1 | CAWEGQRTMEQYF | TGTGCCTGGGAGGGACAGCGTACGATGGAGCAGTACTTC
TRBJ1-6 | TRBV7-2 | - | TRBD1 | CASSLKRYRDSMNSPLHF | TGTGCCAGCAGCTTAAAAAGGTACCGGGACAGCATGAATTCACCCCTCCACTTT
TRBJ2-2 | TRBV5-4 | - | - | CASSLEQGNTGELFF | TGTGCCAGCAGCTTGGAACAGGGGAACACCGGGGAGCTGTTTTTT
TRBJ2-1 | TRBV29-1 | - | - | CSVELLGEQFF | TGCAGCGTTGAGCTGCTCGGTGAGCAGTTCTTC
TRBJ2-5 | TRBV28 | once | TRBD2 | CASRATSGSLETQYF | TGTGCCAGCAGGGCTACTAGCGGGAGTCTAGAGACCCAGTACTTC
TRBJ1-2 | TRBV7-6 | - | TRBD1 | CASSPHIPGQGMKGYTF | TGTGCCAGCAGCCCACATATCCCGGGACAGGGGATGAAGGGCTACACCTTC
TRBJ2-2 | TRBV10-2 | - | TRBD2 | CASEAGAGELFF | TGCGCCAGCGAGGCGGGGGCCGGGGAGCTGTTTTTT
TRBJ2-1 | TRBV2 | - | TRBD2 | CASRPWTSGSPSASIYEQFF | TGTGCCAGCAGACCTTGGACTAGCGGGAGCCCCAGTGCTTCAATCTATGAGCAGTTCTTC
TRBJ2-1 | TRBV5-1 | - | - | CASSLNRDFNEQFF | TGCGCCAGCAGCCTGAACCGGGACTTCAATGAGCAGTTCTTC
TRBJ2-3 | TRBV5-1 | - | - | CASSLQGDGADTQYF | TGCGCCAGCAGCTTGCAGGGCGACGGAGCAGATACGCAGTATTTT
TRBJ1-2 | TRBV14 | once | TRBD1 | CASTSGQGYGYTF | TGTGCCAGCACATCGGGACAGGGCTATGGCTACACCTTC
TRBJ2-3 | TRBV5-4 | - | TRBD2 | CASSFPYYERGGHITDTQYF | TGTGCCAGCAGCTTCCCCTACTATGAGCGGGGGGGCCACATCACAGATACGCAGTATTTT
TRBJ2-3 | TRBV19 | - | - | CASSHGRGTDTQYF | TGTGCCAGTAGCCACGGACGGGGAACAGATACGCAGTATTTT
TRBJ1-1 | TRBV11-2 | - | - | CASSLALGVWGQNTEAFF | TGTGCCAGCAGCTTAGCACTAGGGGTTTGGGGACAGAACACTGAAGCTTTCTTT